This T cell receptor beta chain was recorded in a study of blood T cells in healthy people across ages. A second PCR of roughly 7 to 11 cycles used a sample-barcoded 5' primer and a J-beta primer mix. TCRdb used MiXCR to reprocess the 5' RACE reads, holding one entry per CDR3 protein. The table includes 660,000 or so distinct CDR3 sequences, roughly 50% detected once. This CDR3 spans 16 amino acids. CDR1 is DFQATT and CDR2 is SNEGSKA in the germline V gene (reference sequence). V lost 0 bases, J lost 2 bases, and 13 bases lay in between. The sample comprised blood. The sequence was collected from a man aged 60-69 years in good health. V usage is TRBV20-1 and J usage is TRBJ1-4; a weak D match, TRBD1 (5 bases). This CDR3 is CSAREQGKKTNEKLFF. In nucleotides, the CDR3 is TGCAGTGCTAGAGAGCAGGGAAAGAAGACTAATGAAAAACTGTTTTTT.